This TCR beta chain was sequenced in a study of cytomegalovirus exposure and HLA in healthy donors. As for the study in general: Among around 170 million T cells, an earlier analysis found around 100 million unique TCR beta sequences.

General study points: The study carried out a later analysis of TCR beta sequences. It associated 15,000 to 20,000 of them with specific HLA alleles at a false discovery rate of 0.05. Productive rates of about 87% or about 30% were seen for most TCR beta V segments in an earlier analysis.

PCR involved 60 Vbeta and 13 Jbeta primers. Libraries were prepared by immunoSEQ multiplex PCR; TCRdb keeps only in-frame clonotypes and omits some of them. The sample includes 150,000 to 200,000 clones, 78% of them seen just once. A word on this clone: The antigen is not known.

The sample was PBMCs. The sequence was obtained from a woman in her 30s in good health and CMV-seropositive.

DNA of the CDR3: TGTGCCATATTCGGGGGGCTCACCGGGGAGCTGTTTTTT. Translation: CAIFGGLTGELFF. The rearrangement joins TRBV10-3 to TRBJ2-2, with D maybe TRBD2 (7 bases). This CDR3 comprises 13 residues. V dropped 9 bases and J dropped 4 bases, with 12 bases sitting between them. Per germline, CDR1 ENHRY and CDR2 SYGVKD.